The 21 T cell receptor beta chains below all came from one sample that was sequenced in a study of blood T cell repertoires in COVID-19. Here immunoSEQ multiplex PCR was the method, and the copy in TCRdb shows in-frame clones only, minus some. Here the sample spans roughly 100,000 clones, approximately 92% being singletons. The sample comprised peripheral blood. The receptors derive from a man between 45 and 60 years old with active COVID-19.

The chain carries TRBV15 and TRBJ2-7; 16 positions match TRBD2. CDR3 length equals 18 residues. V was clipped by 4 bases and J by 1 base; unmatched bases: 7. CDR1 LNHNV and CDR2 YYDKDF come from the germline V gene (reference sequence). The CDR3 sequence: CATSKLPGLAGGSYEQYF. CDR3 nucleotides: TGTGCCACCAGCAAACTCCCGGGACTAGCGGGAGGGTCCTACGAGCAGTACTTC. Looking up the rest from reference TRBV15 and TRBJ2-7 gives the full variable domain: DAMVIQNPRYQVTQFGKPVTLSCSQTLNHNVMYWYQQKSSQAPKLLFHYYDKDFNNEADTPDNFQSRRPNTSFCFLDIRSPGLGDTAMYLCATSKLPGLAGGSYEQYFGPGTRLTVT.

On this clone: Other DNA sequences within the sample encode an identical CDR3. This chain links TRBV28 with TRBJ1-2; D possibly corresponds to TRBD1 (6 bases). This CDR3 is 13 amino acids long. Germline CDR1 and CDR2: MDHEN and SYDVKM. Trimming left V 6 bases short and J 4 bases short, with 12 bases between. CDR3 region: CASSLQGSYGYTF. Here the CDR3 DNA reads TGTGCCAGCAGCCTCCAGGGGAGCTATGGCTACACCTTC.

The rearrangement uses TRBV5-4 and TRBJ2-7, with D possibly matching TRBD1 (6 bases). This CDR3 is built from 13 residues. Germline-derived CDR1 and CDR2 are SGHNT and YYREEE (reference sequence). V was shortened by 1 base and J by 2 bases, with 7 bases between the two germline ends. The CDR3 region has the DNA TGTGCCAGCAGCTTGAGGGGGACCTACGAGCAGTACTTC. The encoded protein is CASSLRGTYEQYF.

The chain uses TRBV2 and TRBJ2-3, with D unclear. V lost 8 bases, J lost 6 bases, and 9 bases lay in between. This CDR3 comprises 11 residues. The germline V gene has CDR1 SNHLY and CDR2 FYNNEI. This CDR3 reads CASSFGDTQYF. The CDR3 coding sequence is TGTGCCAGCTCATTCGGGGATACGCAGTATTTT.

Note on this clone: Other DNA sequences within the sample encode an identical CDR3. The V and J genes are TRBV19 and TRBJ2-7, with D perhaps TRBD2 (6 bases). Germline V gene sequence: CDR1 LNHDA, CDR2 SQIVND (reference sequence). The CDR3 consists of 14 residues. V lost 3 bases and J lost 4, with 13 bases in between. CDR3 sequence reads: CASSIRREGYEQYF. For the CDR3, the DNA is TGTGCCAGTAGTATCCGGCGGGAAGGATACGAGCAGTACTTC.

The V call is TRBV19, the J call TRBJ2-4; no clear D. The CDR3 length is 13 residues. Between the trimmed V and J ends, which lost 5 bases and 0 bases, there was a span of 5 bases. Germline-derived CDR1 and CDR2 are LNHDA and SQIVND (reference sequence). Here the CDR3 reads CASSSLAKNIQYF. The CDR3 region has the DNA TGTGCCAGTAGTTCTCTAGCCAAAAACATTCAGTACTTC.

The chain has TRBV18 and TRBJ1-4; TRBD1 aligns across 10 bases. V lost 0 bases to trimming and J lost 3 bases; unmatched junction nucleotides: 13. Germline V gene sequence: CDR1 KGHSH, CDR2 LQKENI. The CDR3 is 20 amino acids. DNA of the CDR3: TGTGCCAGCTCACCACCGAGTTCCGGGACAGGGGTTCGGGCTAATGAAAAACTGTTTTTT. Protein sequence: CASSPPSSGTGVRANEKLFF.

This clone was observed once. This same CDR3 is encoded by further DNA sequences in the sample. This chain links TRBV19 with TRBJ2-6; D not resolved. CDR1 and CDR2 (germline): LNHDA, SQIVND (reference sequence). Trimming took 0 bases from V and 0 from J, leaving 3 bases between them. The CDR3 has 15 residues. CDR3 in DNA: TGTGCCAGTAGTATAGACAGCTCTGGGGCCAACGTCCTGACTTTC. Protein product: CASSIDSSGANVLTF.

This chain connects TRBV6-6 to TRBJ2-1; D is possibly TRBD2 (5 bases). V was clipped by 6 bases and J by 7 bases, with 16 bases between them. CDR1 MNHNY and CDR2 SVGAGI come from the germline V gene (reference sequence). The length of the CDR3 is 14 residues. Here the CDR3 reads CASRPDWEWNEQFF. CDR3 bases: TGTGCCAGCAGACCTGACTGGGAGTGGAATGAGCAGTTCTTC.

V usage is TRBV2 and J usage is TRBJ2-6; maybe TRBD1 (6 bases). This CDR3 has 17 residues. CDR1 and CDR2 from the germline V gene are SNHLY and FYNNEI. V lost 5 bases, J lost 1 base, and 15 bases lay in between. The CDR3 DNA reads TGTGCCAGCAGTACAACCGGACAGTTGTCTGGGGCCAACGTCCTGACTTTC. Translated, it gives CASSTTGQLSGANVLTF.

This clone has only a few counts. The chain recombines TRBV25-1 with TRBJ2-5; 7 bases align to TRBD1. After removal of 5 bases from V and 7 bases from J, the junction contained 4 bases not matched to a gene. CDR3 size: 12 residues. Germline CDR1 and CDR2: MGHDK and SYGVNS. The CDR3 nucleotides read TGTGCCAGCAGTAGCCAGGGGGTGACCCAGTACTTC. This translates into CASSSQGVTQYF.

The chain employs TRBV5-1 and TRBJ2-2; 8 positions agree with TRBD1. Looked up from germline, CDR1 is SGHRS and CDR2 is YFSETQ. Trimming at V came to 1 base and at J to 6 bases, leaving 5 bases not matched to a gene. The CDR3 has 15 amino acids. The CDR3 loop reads CASSLPGGEAGELFF. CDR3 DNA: TGCGCCAGCAGCTTGCCAGGGGGCGAAGCCGGGGAGCTGTTTTTT.

The CDR3 is CASSFRGYEQYF. CDR3 nucleotides: TGTGCCAGCAGTTTTAGGGGCTACGAGCAGTACTTC. This rearrangement joins TRBV12-3 or TRBV12-4 to TRBJ2-7; possibly TRBD1 for D (5 bases). This CDR3 spans 12 amino acids. Trimming pared 3 bases from V and 3 bases from J, leaving 6 bases between.

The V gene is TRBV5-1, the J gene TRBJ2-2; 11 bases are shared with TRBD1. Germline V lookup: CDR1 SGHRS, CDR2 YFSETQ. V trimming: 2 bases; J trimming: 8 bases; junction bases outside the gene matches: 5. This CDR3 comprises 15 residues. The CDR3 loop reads CASSFGQGAAGELFF. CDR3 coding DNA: TGCGCCAGCAGCTTCGGACAGGGGGCGGCGGGGGAGCTGTTTTTT.

The CDR3 DNA follows: TGCGCCAGCAGCCAGGACACACCGAACACCGGGGAGCTGTTTTTT. As protein: CASSQDTPNTGELFF. The chain combines TRBV5-1 with TRBJ2-2; TRBD1 is a possible D gene (5 bases). V shed 4 bases and J shed 0 bases, with 10 bases lying between them. This CDR3 region has 15 residues. CDR1 is SGHRS, CDR2 YFSETQ, per germline. Together with reference TRBV5-1 and TRBJ2-2, the CDR3 gives the full variable domain: KAGVTQTPRYLIKTRGQQVTLSCSPISGHRSVSWYQQTPGQGLQFLFEYFSETQRNKGNFPGRFSGRQFSNSRSEMNVSTLELGDSALYLCASSQDTPNTGELFFGEGSRLTVL.

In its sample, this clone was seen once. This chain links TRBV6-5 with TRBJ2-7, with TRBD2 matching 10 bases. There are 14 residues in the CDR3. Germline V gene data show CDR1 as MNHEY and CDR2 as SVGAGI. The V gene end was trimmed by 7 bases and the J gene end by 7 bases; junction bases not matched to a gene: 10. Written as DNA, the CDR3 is TGTGCCAGCATTGGGACTAGCGAGCTGAGTGAGCAGTACTTC. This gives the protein CASIGTSELSEQYF.

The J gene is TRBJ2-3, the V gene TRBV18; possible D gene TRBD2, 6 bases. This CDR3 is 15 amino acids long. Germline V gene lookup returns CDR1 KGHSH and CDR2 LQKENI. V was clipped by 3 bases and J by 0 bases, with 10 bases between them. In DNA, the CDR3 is TGTGCCAGCTCACCTGGGGGGTCCAGCACAGATACGCAGTATTTT. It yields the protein CASSPGGSSTDTQYF.

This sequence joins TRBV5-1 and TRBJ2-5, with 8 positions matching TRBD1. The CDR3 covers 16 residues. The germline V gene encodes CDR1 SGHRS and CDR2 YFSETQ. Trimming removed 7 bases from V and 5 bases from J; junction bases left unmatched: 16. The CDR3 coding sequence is TGCGCCAGCTCCCCGTATGGTGACAGGGGCTACGAGACCCAGTACTTC. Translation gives CASSPYGDRGYETQYF.

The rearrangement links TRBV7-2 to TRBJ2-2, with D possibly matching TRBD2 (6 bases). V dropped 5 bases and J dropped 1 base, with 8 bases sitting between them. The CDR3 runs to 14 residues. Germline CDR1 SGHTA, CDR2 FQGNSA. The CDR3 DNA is TGTGCCAGCAGCAGGGGACTGAACACCGGGGAGCTGTTTTTT. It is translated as CASSRGLNTGELFF.

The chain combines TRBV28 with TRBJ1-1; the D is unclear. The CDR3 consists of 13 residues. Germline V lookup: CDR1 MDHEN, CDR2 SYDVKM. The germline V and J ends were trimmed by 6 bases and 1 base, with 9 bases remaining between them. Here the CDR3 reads CASREHSNTEAFF. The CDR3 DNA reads TGTGCCAGCAGGGAGCACTCGAACACTGAAGCTTTCTTT.

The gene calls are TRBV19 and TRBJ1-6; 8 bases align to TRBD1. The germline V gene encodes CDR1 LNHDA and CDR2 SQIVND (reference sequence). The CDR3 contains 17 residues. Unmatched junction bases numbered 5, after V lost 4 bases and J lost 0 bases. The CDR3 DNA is TGTGCCAGTAGTACTCGACAGGGGAGCTCCTATAATTCACCCCTCCACTTT. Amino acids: CASSTRQGSSYNSPLHF.